A single sample gave rise to the 30 T cell receptor beta chains below, sequenced in a study of blood T cell repertoires in COVID-19. Assay used: immunoSEQ multiplex PCR; TCRdb lists only in-frame clones, some missing. Seen here are 200,000 to 250,000 clones, about 88% observed once, and the top ten hold around 2.6%. Sequenced sample: PBMCs or T cells enriched from blood (not recorded which). These receptors originate from a woman aged 25 to 39 who had recovered from COVID-19.

The V and J genes are TRBV11-2 and TRBJ2-3, with TRBD2 identical over 8 bases. Looked up from germline, CDR1 is SGHAT and CDR2 is FQNNGV. V was pared by 2 bases and J by 0 bases, with 7 bases of the junction left unmatched. The CDR3 extends over 17 amino acids. CDR3 nucleotide sequence: TGTGCCAGCAGCTTAAAGCGGACTAGCTGGAGCACAGATACGCAGTATTTT. It codes for CASSLKRTSWSTDTQYF.

This chain uses TRBV6-4 with TRBJ2-3, with 7 nucleotides matching TRBD2. Per germline, CDR1 MRHNA and CDR2 SNTAGT. This CDR3 spans 14 amino acids. Trimming at V came to 3 bases and at J to 1 base, leaving 1 base not matched to a gene. The CDR3 sequence is CASSEGGGTDTQYF. In DNA, the CDR3 is TGTGCCAGCAGTGAGGGGGGGGGCACAGATACGCAGTATTTT.

The J gene is TRBJ1-2, the V gene TRBV18; D unresolved. V lost 3 bases, J lost 2 bases, and 10 bases lay in between. Germline V gives CDR1 KGHSH, CDR2 LQKENI. CDR3 size: 14 residues. The CDR3 DNA is TGTGCCAGCTCACCGGCCGGGAAAAACTATGGCTACACCTTC. This codes for CASSPAGKNYGYTF.

This clone is labeled medium-sized (0.01 to 0.1%). The chain combines TRBV6-2 or TRBV6-3 with TRBJ2-7, with a possible D match to TRBD2 (6 bases). The CDR3 spans 18 residues. Trimming took off 2 bases at V and 2 bases at J, with 22 bases between the two ends. The germline V gene encodes CDR1 MNHEY and CDR2 SVGEGT. In DNA, the CDR3 is TGTGCCAGCAGTTACCCTCGATTTCGTCTTCGGGGGACCTACGAGCAGTACTTC. Its protein product is CASSYPRFRLRGTYEQYF.

The chain combines TRBV5-1 with TRBJ2-3, with TRBD2 identical over 11 bases. The length of the CDR3 is 15 residues. The germline gives CDR1 SGHRS, CDR2 YFSETQ. V was clipped by 4 bases and J by 2 bases; unmatched bases: 3. Here the CDR3 DNA reads TGCGCCAGCAGCGAGGGACTAGCGGACACAGATACGCAGTATTTT. Protein sequence: CASSEGLADTDTQYF. The full variable domain, its missing parts supplied by reference TRBV5-1 and TRBJ2-3, is KAGVTQTPRYLIKTRGQQVTLSCSPISGHRSVSWYQQTPGQGLQFLFEYFSETQRNKGNFPGRFSGRQFSNSRSEMNVSTLELGDSALYLCASSEGLADTDTQYFGPGTRLTVL.

The V call is TRBV2, the J call TRBJ1-2; 9 nucleotides match TRBD1. Germline values: CDR1 SNHLY, CDR2 FYNNEI. V shed 6 bases and J 4 bases; nucleotides not matched to a gene: 3. CDR3 length: 13 amino acids. The CDR3 region is CASRAQGAYGYTF. The CDR3 DNA reads as TGTGCCAGCAGAGCACAGGGGGCCTATGGCTACACCTTC.

The V gene is TRBV9, the J gene TRBJ1-2; TRBD1 agrees at 8 bases. The CDR3 has 14 residues. Germline values: CDR1 SGDLS, CDR2 YYNGEE. The trim removed 4 bases at V and 6 bases at J, leaving 8 bases unmatched. CDR3 amino acids: CASSYGGQVNGYTF. The CDR3 DNA is TGTGCCAGCAGCTATGGGGGACAGGTCAATGGCTACACCTTC.

The chain combines TRBV7-3 with TRBJ2-5; TRBD2 is a possible D gene (6 bases). CDR1 and CDR2 (germline): SGHTA, FQGTGA. V gave up 3 bases and J gave up 1 base, with 9 bases separating them. This CDR3 has 14 amino acids. CDR3 in DNA: TGTGCCAGCAGCTTGACTAGTGGCCAAGAGACCCAGTACTTC. Its translation: CASSLTSGQETQYF.

The V call is TRBV6-4, the J call TRBJ2-5, with 10 positions matching TRBD2. The CDR3 is 15 residues long. The V gene's germline CDR1 is MRHNA and CDR2 SNTAGT. V gave up 3 bases and J gave up 4 bases; unmatched junction bases: 5. The CDR3 region has the DNA TGTGCCAGCAGTGAACCCAGCGGGGGGGTAGAGACCCAGTACTTC. Protein product: CASSEPSGGVETQYF.

This clone was counted at least ten times. This chain links TRBV5-5 with TRBJ2-5, with 10 bases that match TRBD2. V was pared by 7 bases and J by 5 bases, with 8 bases of the junction left unmatched. CDR3 length: 14 residues. Per germline, CDR1 SGHKS and CDR2 YYEKEE (reference sequence). The CDR3 sequence: CASGTSGGVETQYF. The DNA for the CDR3 is TGTGCCAGCGGGACAAGCGGGGGGGTGGAGACCCAGTACTTC.

The chain is built from TRBV9 and TRBJ2-3, with TRBD2 matching 7 bases. Trimming took 4 bases from V and 0 from J; bases not matched to a gene: 8. Germline V lookup: CDR1 SGDLS, CDR2 YYNGEE. CDR3 size: 16 residues. For the CDR3, the DNA is TGTGCCAGCAGCCCTCCTAGCGGACCTAGCACAGATACGCAGTATTTT. Translation: CASSPPSGPSTDTQYF.

This clone occurred once. The gene calls are TRBV6-5 and TRBJ1-2; D uncertain. CDR3 length equals 15 residues. V lost 6 bases and J 4 bases, leaving 18 bases between the germline ends. Germline lookup yields CDR1 MNHEY and CDR2 SVGAGI. This CDR3 reads CASSLFSVSGYGYTF. Here the CDR3 DNA reads TGTGCCAGCAGCCTCTTCTCGGTCTCAGGCTATGGCTACACCTTC.

This clone was observed a single time. The chain employs TRBV11-3 and TRBJ2-1, with D unresolved. Deletions cut 2 bases from V and 11 bases from J, with 10 bases between. Germline V gene data show CDR1 as SGHNT and CDR2 as YENEEA. The CDR3 consists of 12 residues. CDR3 residues: CASSLNLGQQFF. DNA for the CDR3: TGTGCCAGCAGCTTAAATCTGGGCCAGCAGTTCTTC. The full variable domain, with the rest looked up from reference TRBV11-3 and TRBJ2-1, is EAGVVQSPRYKIIEKKQPVAFWCNPISGHNTLYWYLQNLGQGPELLIRYENEEAVDDSQLPKDRFSAERLKGVDSTLKIQPAELGDSAVYLCASSLNLGQQFFGPGTRLTVL.

J is TRBJ2-3 and V is TRBV15; 7 bases fit TRBD2. V lost 4 bases and J lost 2; bases outside the gene matches: 6. The germline gives CDR1 LNHNV, CDR2 YYDKDF (reference sequence). The CDR3 covers 15 residues. The CDR3 coding sequence is TGTGCCACCAGCATTTTACGGGGGGACACAGATACGCAGTATTTT. The encoded protein is CATSILRGDTDTQYF.

The chain has TRBV5-4 and TRBJ2-7; 10 bases are shared with TRBD1. Germline-derived CDR1 and CDR2 are SGHNT and YYREEE (reference sequence). This CDR3 is built from 14 residues. J was trimmed by 7 bases and V by 4 bases; bases with no gene match: 8. CDR3 region: CASSGGQGRDEQYF. Written as DNA, the CDR3 is TGTGCCAGCAGCGGGGGACAGGGGCGCGATGAGCAGTACTTC.

This clone was observed at least ten times. The gene calls are TRBV5-5 and TRBJ1-2; D may be TRBD1 (5 bases). CDR3 size: 14 residues. Germline-derived CDR1 and CDR2 are SGHKS and YYEKEE (reference sequence). The germline V and J ends were trimmed by 0 bases and 2 bases, with 8 bases remaining between them. CDR3 coding DNA: TGTGCCAGCAGCTTGGCCGGGGGGAACTATGGCTACACCTTC. The encoded protein is CASSLAGGNYGYTF.

The chain employs TRBV6-6 and TRBJ2-7, with 9 bases aligning to TRBD1. Germline loops: CDR1 MNHNY, CDR2 SVGAGI (reference sequence). This CDR3 is built from 14 residues. J lost 5 bases, V lost 6 bases, and 8 bases had no gene match. The DNA of the CDR3 is TGTGCCAGCAGACAAGGACAGGGGTCTCACGAGCAGTACTTC. It specifies CASRQGQGSHEQYF.

This clone was seen a few times. The rearrangement links TRBV4-1 to TRBJ2-3, with D perhaps matching TRBD2 (5 bases). CDR1 is MGHRA and CDR2 is YSYEKL in the germline V gene. V dropped 5 bases and J dropped 0 bases, with 18 bases sitting between them. The CDR3 contains 17 residues. The chain's CDR3 is CASSDWTVTSSTDTQYF. For the CDR3, the DNA is TGCGCCAGCAGCGATTGGACTGTAACTTCTAGCACAGATACGCAGTATTTT.

V gene TRBV14 combines with J gene TRBJ1-2, with TRBD1 identical over 7 bases. The CDR3 contains 13 residues. V gave up 4 bases and J gave up 4 bases; unmatched junction bases: 3. From germline, CDR1 is SGHDN and CDR2 FVKESK. CDR3 coding DNA: TGTGCCAGCAGCCCCCGGGACAGCTATGGCTACACCTTC. This translates into CASSPRDSYGYTF.

The chain combines TRBV10-3 with TRBJ2-7, with 8 positions matching TRBD1. Germline trimming cut 11 bases from V and 10 bases from J; bases unmatched to any gene: 10. Germline V gene lookup returns CDR1 ENHRY and CDR2 SYGVKD. The CDR3 has 11 residues. CDR3 coding DNA: TGTGCCGGGGGGACAGGAGGACGACAGTACTTC. Protein sequence: CAGGTGGRQYF.

This chain uses TRBV18 with TRBJ2-1; D is perhaps TRBD2 (6 bases). CDR3 length: 15 amino acids. The germline V gene has CDR1 KGHSH and CDR2 LQKENI. Trimming shortened V by 3 bases and J by 5 bases, and 14 bases separated the two germline ends. CDR3 nucleotides: TGTGCCAGCTCACCTACTTCTGGAGGGGACAATGAGCAGTTCTTC. Residues: CASSPTSGGDNEQFF.

The chain combines TRBV5-1 with TRBJ2-6; 8 bases match TRBD1. There are 18 residues in the CDR3. Germline values: CDR1 SGHRS, CDR2 YFSETQ. The V gene end was trimmed by 4 bases and the J gene end by 2 bases; junction bases not matched to a gene: 11. This chain's CDR3 is CASSHPRQGSAGANVLTF. The CDR3 DNA sequence: TGCGCCAGCAGCCACCCCAGACAGGGGAGCGCTGGGGCCAACGTCCTGACTTTC. Variable domain in full (rest from reference TRBV5-1 and TRBJ2-6): KAGVTQTPRYLIKTRGQQVTLSCSPISGHRSVSWYQQTPGQGLQFLFEYFSETQRNKGNFPGRFSGRQFSNSRSEMNVSTLELGDSALYLCASSHPRQGSAGANVLTFGAGSRLTVL.

V usage is TRBV2 and J usage is TRBJ2-2; tentatively, D is TRBD2 (6 bases). The CDR3 has 16 amino acids. Trimming stripped 2 bases from V and 2 bases from J, with 12 bases between. The germline CDR1 and CDR2 sequences are SNHLY and FYNNEI. CDR3 protein: CASSEWGTHNTGELFF. CDR3 coding DNA: TGTGCCAGCAGTGAATGGGGGACTCATAACACCGGGGAGCTGTTTTTT.

This sequence joins TRBV5-1 and TRBJ1-1; D call uncertain. Germline V CDR1 and CDR2: SGHRS, YFSETQ. The CDR3 length is 14 residues. Trimming removed 0 bases from V and 1 base from J, with 7 bases in between. The CDR3 DNA sequence: TGCGCCAGCAGCTTGGCGTCGGGGAACACTGAAGCTTTCTTT. It translates to CASSLASGNTEAFF.

The table lists this clone with a count of one. The rearrangement joins TRBV7-2 to TRBJ2-1; 14 nucleotides align to TRBD2. The CDR3 is 15 residues long. V dropped 1 base and J dropped 9; count of bases not matched to a gene: 2. Germline CDR1 SGHTA, CDR2 FQGNSA. The CDR3, as DNA: TGTGCCAGCAGCTTAGAGGGACTAGCGGGGGTTGAGCAGTTCTTC. This encodes CASSLEGLAGVEQFF.

The V call is TRBV6-5, the J call TRBJ2-7, with D maybe TRBD1 (5 bases). V was pared by 0 bases and J by 3 bases, with 12 bases between. Germline CDR1 reads MNHEY; CDR2 reads SVGAGI. CDR3 length equals 15 residues. The CDR3: CASSYSNQGRYEQYF. CDR3 DNA: TGTGCCAGCAGTTACTCGAATCAGGGCCGCTACGAGCAGTACTTC.

The chain employs TRBV7-9 and TRBJ1-6, with 10 bases lining up with TRBD1. Germline V gene sequence: CDR1 SEHNR, CDR2 FQNEAQ (reference sequence). V gave up 2 bases and J gave up 10 bases; unmatched junction bases: 8. The CDR3 loop spans 16 amino acids. The CDR3 nucleotides are TGTGCCAGCAGCTTACTGGTTGGGACAGGGGACTCACCCCTCCACTTT. Translation: CASSLLVGTGDSPLHF.

The V call is TRBV24-1, the J call TRBJ2-2; 7 nucleotides align to TRBD1. This CDR3 region has 14 residues. Trimming took 4 bases from V and 6 from J; bases not matched to a gene: 4. Germline lookup yields CDR1 KGHDR and CDR2 SFDVKD. Here the CDR3 DNA reads TGTGCCACCAGTGACATCACAGGGGCCGGGGAGCTGTTTTTT. Protein sequence: CATSDITGAGELFF.

This rearrangement joins TRBV5-1 to TRBJ1-1; TRBD1 aligns across 8 bases. The CDR3 has 14 residues. The V and J ends lost 4 bases and 1 base, in that order; junction bases with no gene match: 3. Germline values: CDR1 SGHRS, CDR2 YFSETQ. This CDR3 reads CASSRGQGNTEAFF. Written as DNA, the CDR3 is TGCGCCAGCAGCCGCGGACAGGGGAACACTGAAGCTTTCTTT.

The V call is TRBV2, the J call TRBJ1-1; D remains unclear. Germline assignment: CDR1 SNHLY and CDR2 FYNNEI. This CDR3 is 15 amino acids long. V was trimmed by 8 bases and J by 5 bases, leaving 21 bases between them. In nucleotides, the CDR3 is TGTGCCAGCCAAGAGACCAGAGGGTTAAATACTGAAGCTTTCTTT. It yields the protein CASQETRGLNTEAFF.